This T cell receptor beta chain was profiled in a study of cytomegalovirus exposure and HLA in healthy donors (dated by TCRdb to between 2016 and 2019). As for the study more broadly: An earlier analysis of roughly 500 of the donors reported approximately 290 Gb of sequence data and more than 90 million unique TCR beta sequences from around 200 million T cells. About 300 gigabases of sequencing data and about 92 million unique TCR sequences made up an early release that covered approximately 620 HLA-typed donors. Of the roughly 410 genotyped donors, less than 90% were placed in the genetic ancestry cluster associated with self-reported Caucasian donors. The study aimed to test whether cataloging public T cell receptors could reveal signatures of past pathogen exposure. The study used immunosequencing to profile the T cell repertoires of approximately 650 subjects and linked those repertoires to cytomegalovirus serostatus. In addition to the first cohort of 666 subjects, a separate validation cohort of around 110 different subjects was used. The study combined high-throughput TCR immunosequencing, statistical association of individual TCRs with disease status, and machine learning to predict cytomegalovirus infection status. A later analysis re-analyzed previously published TCR beta repertoires from 600 to 850 donors and added high-resolution HLA genotyping to study TCR occurrence patterns. Rather than drawing on any new phenotypic data, the later analysis identified candidate immune exposures from TCR beta sequences and the way those sequences occurred across donors. An earlier analysis of approximately 630 of the donors applied high-throughput TCR beta sequencing to assess whether each TCR beta V gene segment acted as functional or pseudogenic. Alongside the repertoire data, information on donor age, sex, ethnicity and CMV serostatus was compiled. A later genetic analysis used genome-wide SNP genotypes for about 65% of the roughly 700 donors, treating that subset as a discovery cohort. Every repertoire in the discovery cohort had been generated on one and the same sequencing platform. HLA typing included class I and class II loci at four-digit resolution. Typing coverage differed by locus: A, B, C, DRB1 and DQB1 were typed in roughly 620-630 donors, DQA1 in 500 to 550, DPA1 in some 600, and DPB1 in 472. About five DR-DQ haplotypes were treated as single units for association and clustering because of strong linkage in the cohort. Across about 370 genotyped donors of the cohort, an average of roughly 250,000 unique TCR beta nucleotide sequences per donor were sequenced, and roughly 17% of those sequences were non-productive.

Study-level results and caveats: V-gene and J-gene trimming of TCR beta chains was associated with a missense DCLRE1C variant in a later genetic analysis, and the association was replicated in an independent cohort. Linkage disequilibrium might explain the correlated functional status among segregating V segments, but an unknown experimental factor could not be ruled out. The study listed 164 TCR beta chains as associated with cytomegalovirus. Because HLA typing was missing for some donors at each locus, association tests included only the typed subset. A cluster of highly shared sequence variants was judged likely to represent a technical artifact of the sequencing pipeline. Strong co-occurrence of HLA alleles, especially DR and DQ, made assigning TCR associations to individual alleles difficult. It was suggested by the authors that the approach could potentially be generalized to other disease states and immunological phenotypes. Only TCR beta chains were sequenced in this cohort, and the absence of alpha or paired-chain data limited detectable features. Across donors, most TCR sequences were observed very rarely, whereas some public TCRs were present in many individuals. In a later genetic analysis, fewer N-insertions in productive TCRs were reported among donors in an Asian-associated ancestry cluster than the roughly 710-donor mean. In a later analysis, 15,000 to 20,000 TCR beta sequences were associated with specific HLA alleles at a false discovery rate of 0.05. Broadly in line with IMGT annotations, most TCR beta V segments showed up in productive rearrangements about 87% or about 30% of the time in an earlier analysis of 587 of the donors. A further reported finding was that TCR beta sequences accurately predicted the HLA-A and HLA-B alleles for most subjects in the first cohort. Because the 87-base-pair reads could not distinguish some IMGT-functional V segments, including TRBV6-2 and TRBV6-3, those segments were excluded. Cytomegalovirus status was reported to be diagnosed by the classifier with high specificity and sensitivity in both the original and validation cohorts. The earlier analysis of 450 to 700 of the donors excluded some 15 rarely observed V segments, including chromosome 9 orphons, because counts were too low. In a later analysis, HLA-associated TCR beta chains were found to be more clonally expanded and to have lower generation probabilities than equally common non-associated chains. In vitro tests confirmed that three of the cytomegalovirus-associated TCR beta chains recognize cytomegalovirus antigens. Immune exposure information for the cohort was limited to CMV serostatus. A later analysis found that TCR association rates varied across HLA loci, with DRB1 alleles showing the most associated TCRs and HLA-C alleles the fewest. The presence/absence analyses assumed that sequencing depth was roughly uniform across donors, and that assumption may not be true. According to a later analysis, most CMV-associated TCR beta chains appeared to be HLA-restricted, and the HLA associations seemed to be driven largely by CMV exposure. According to a later analysis, parvovirus B19, influenza, CMV and Epstein-Barr virus appeared linked to several top co-occurrence clusters.

The cohort consisted of 600 or so healthy bone marrow donors. At the time of sampling, all cohort members were nominally healthy, though unrecorded immune exposures were likely present. The donor was CMV seronegative and was included in the group of about 350 seronegative cohort members. A peripheral blood sample was provided by each donor, and peripheral blood mononuclear cells were used for TCR beta sequencing. Genomic DNA extraction from the blood cell samples was performed with the Qiagen DNeasy Blood Extraction Kit. Concerning this clone: The antigen this receptor binds is unknown. No quality values exist for individual bases; no much larger clone is one base distant.

From its cysteine to its phenylalanine, the CDR3 spans 14 amino acids. The sequence is cut down to CDR3 DNA, 42 bases in frame from base 1. Germline trimming amounts to 5 bases on V and 0 bases on J, with 4 as the count of junction bases outside the gene matches. From a lookup of the germline V gene, CDR1 and CDR2 are SGHVS and FQNEAQ. Library creation used the immunoSEQ multiplex PCR assay. For the multiplex PCR, a mixture combining 60 forward primers for TCR Vbeta segments and 13 reverse primers for TCR Jbeta segments was used. The CDR3 region of rearranged TCR beta genes was amplified from genomic DNA by a multiplex PCR assay. The amplified TCR beta libraries were sequenced on the Illumina HiSeq System as 87-base-pair reads. Under the source paper's analysis protocol: A later analysis tallied around 82 million unique TCR beta chains across the approximately 670 repertoires, and approximately 12 million of those chains were shared by two or more donors. To remove PCR and sequencing errors, raw reads were error-corrected and collapsed into unique sequences using a nearest-neighbor algorithm that merged closely related sequences. CDR3 sequences were aligned to IMGT reference sequences to assign V, D and J gene segments. Each retained sequence needed at least a six-nucleotide match to both a V gene segment and a J gene segment. Rearrangements were classified as productive when the CDR3 lacked stop codons and remained in frame with V and J, and all other rearrangements were classified as non-productive. CDR3 was defined according to IMGT convention as the region running from the second conserved V-encoded cysteine to the conserved J-encoded phenylalanine. The earlier analysis of 587 of the donors excluded sequences that lacked an unambiguous match to a single V gene segment. In an earlier analysis of approximately 560 of the donors, a V segment was called functional when productive rearrangements were above 56.7%, and segregating when the standard deviation between donors exceeded 5%. A statistical classification framework was built to diagnose cytomegalovirus status from the catalog of TCR beta chain sequences. In a later analysis, TCR nucleotide sequences were compared against IMGT/GENE-DB human TR gene sequences so that V and J genes could be assigned. The TCRdist pipeline was used in a later analysis to assign CDR3 sequences and most-parsimonious VDJ recombination scenarios. In a later analysis, each TCR beta chain was defined by its CDR3 amino acid sequence together with its V-gene family, and reads without a unique V-gene family were excluded. In a later analysis, 450 to 600 highly shared, low-generation-probability nucleotide sequences were removed to address suspected cross-contamination and a sequencing artifact. In a later analysis, a clonal expansion index for each public chain was calculated from normalized within-repertoire ranks of inferred template counts. In a later analysis, generation probabilities were computed using a VDJ recombination model fitted to out-of-frame rearrangements, and the results were checked against IGoR. In a later analysis, TCR-TCR, TCR-HLA and TCR-CMV co-occurrence was scored with hypergeometric tests, and a repertoire-size bias correction was applied to TCR pairs. False discovery rates were estimated in a later analysis by permuting HLA or CMV assignments 20 times. In a later analysis, co-occurring TCRs were grouped with DBSCAN, and TCRdist sequence similarity was added when clustering was performed within HLA-allele-positive subsets. Repertoires with fewer than 30,000 or more than 120,000 public chains were left out of co-occurrence clustering, as were several repertoires with anomalous nucleotide sharing. The source is immuneACCESS, and TCRdb retained only in-frame sequences with V and J called. Part of the clones is not carried over; for the studies checked, unresolved V genes explain less than half of this, and the remainder is unexplained. That table gives V, J and clone size, and the DNA gave D and trimming. This sample is represented by about 180,000 clones; roughly 77% of them were singletons. The ten largest account for 1.5% to 2% of the sample.

Sample: PBMCs. The receptor comes from a woman in her 30s in good health and CMV-seronegative. Rearrangement joined TRBV7-8 to TRBJ2-7; TRBD1 aligns with 7 central bases. In nucleotide form, the sequence is TGTGCCAGCAGCCAGGACAGGAGCTCCTACGAGCAGTACTTC. The encoded protein is CASSQDRSSYEQYF.